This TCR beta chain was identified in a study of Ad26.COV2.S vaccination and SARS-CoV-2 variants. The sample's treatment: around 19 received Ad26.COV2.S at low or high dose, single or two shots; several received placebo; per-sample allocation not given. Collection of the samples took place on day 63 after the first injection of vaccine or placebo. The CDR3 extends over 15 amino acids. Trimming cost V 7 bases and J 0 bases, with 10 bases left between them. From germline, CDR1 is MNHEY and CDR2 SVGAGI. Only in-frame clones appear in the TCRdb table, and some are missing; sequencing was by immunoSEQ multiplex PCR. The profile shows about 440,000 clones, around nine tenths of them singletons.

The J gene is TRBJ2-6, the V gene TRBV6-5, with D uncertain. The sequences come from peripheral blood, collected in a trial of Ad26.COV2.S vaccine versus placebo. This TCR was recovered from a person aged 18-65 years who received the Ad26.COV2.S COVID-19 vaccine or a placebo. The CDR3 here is CASTSFISGANVLTF. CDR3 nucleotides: TGTGCCAGCACCTCCTTTATCTCTGGGGCCAACGTCCTGACTTTC.